This record covers a single TCR beta chain. Its specificity is unknown. These data come from a study of cytomegalovirus exposure and HLA in healthy donors. In the study overall: T cells numbering around 170 million yielded some 120 million unique TCR beta sequences in an earlier analysis. Points from the study as a whole: Serostatus for CMV was the only available immune exposure information. A later analysis found that most CMV-associated TCR beta chains appeared HLA-restricted. In a later analysis, a missense DCLRE1C variant was linked to TCR beta V- and J-gene trimming.

The CDR3 loop spans 16 amino acids. The V end lost 6 bases, the J end lost 0 bases, and 18 bases lay between the germline ends. Germline values: CDR1 LNHDA, CDR2 SQIVND (reference sequence). It was with 60 Vbeta and 13 Jbeta primers that the PCR ran. Some clones are missing from TCRdb's copy, which holds only in-frame ones; the method was immunoSEQ multiplex PCR. Among about 200,000 clones listed, over 60% were seen once. The rearrangement uses TRBV19 and TRBJ2-7; a possible D gene is TRBD1 (5 bases). This receptor was obtained from a male donor in good health and CMV-seronegative. The sequenced sample consisted of PBMCs. The DNA for the CDR3 is TGTGCCAGTAGCCACGGACACTACGAGAGCTCCTACGAGCAGTACTTC. Encoded protein: CASSHGHYESSYEQYF.